The T cell receptor (beta chain) under discussion was sequenced for a study of cytomegalovirus exposure and HLA in healthy donors. Turning to this clone: The antigen is unknown.

Germline loops: CDR1 MDHEN, CDR2 SYDVKM. This CDR3 comprises 14 residues. Trimming took 5 bases from V and 1 from J, leaving 12 bases between them. General observations from the study: The likely explanation for a cluster of highly shared sequence variants was sequencing artifact. In a later analysis, a missense DCLRE1C variant was linked to TCR beta V- and J-gene trimming.

13 Jbeta primers and 60 Vbeta primers were used for the PCR. TCRdb keeps only in-frame clones here, not all; method: immunoSEQ multiplex PCR. The top ten clones hold about 1.7% of a sample with fewer than 200,000 clones, over 65% of them seen once. The chain recombines TRBV28 with TRBJ2-7; maybe TRBD2 (5 bases). The sample taken for sequencing was PBMCs. The source of this sequence is a woman younger than 45 in good health and CMV-seronegative. The CDR3 DNA reads TGTGCCAGCAGTCAACCCGGGGAGTCCTACGAGCAGTACTTC. It is translated as CASSQPGESYEQYF. Combining the CDR3 with reference TRBV28 and TRBJ2-7 gives the whole variable domain DVKVTQSSRYLVKRTGEKVFLECVQDMDHENMFWYRQDPGLGLRLIYFSYDVKMKEKGDIPEGYSVSREKKERFSLILESASTNQTSMYLCASSQPGESYEQYFGPGTRLTVT.